What follows are 29 T cell receptor beta chains derived from one specimen sequenced in a study of CD8+CD57+ T cells in acquired aplastic anemia. The template for TCR beta VDJ and CDR3 sequence profiling was genomic DNA. Using its own MiXCR run on the reads, TCRdb lists one record per CDR3 protein. The table includes 200,000 to 250,000 distinct CDR3 sequences, over 60% detected once. The sequencing sample was made of sorted CD4+, CD8+, or CD8+CD57+ T cells (not recorded which) from PBMCs. Receptors originate from a human donor in good health.

This clonotype came up once. This chain uses TRBV12-3 or TRBV12-4 with TRBJ1-2, with D possibly TRBD1 on 6 matching bases. V lost 5 bases to trimming and J lost 6 bases, with 16 bases between them. The CDR3 is 14 residues long. CDR3 amino acids: CASSRAGAYDGYTF. The CDR3 coding sequence is TGTGCCAGCAGTAGAGCAGGGGCGTACGATGGCTACACCTTC.

This clonotype was recorded many times. One junction end does not reproduce the germline sequence, and a read error may be involved. This chain links TRBV5-1 with TRBJ2-7; D unresolved. The CDR3 loop spans 14 amino acids. The germline CDR1 and CDR2 sequences are SGHRS and YFSETQ. In DNA form, the CDR3 reads TGCGCCAGCAGGTTGGTTCCGGGCTCCTACGAGCAGTACTTC. Translation gives CASRLVPGSYEQYF.

In its sample, this clonotype was seen many times. Here the CDR3 DNA reads TGTGCCAGCAGCTTAGCGTCAGAGTACAATGAGCAGTTCTTC. Translated: CASSLASEYNEQFF. The chain uses TRBV7-8 and TRBJ2-1; D is unclear. Germline CDR1 and CDR2: SGHVS and FQNEAQ. The CDR3 runs 14 residues. V was trimmed by 0 bases and J by 4 bases, leaving 7 bases between them.

This chain joins TRBV12-3 or TRBV12-4 and TRBJ2-7; no reliable D call. The V gene lost 4 bases and the J gene lost 6 bases, with 10 bases spanning the gap. The CDR3 length is 12 residues. In DNA, the CDR3 is TGTGCCAGCAGTTCAGCTCTGGGCGAGCAGTACTTC. Encoded protein: CASSSALGEQYF.

The chain couples TRBV7-8 to TRBJ2-1; 7 bases are shared with TRBD1. Germline assignment: CDR1 SGHVS and CDR2 FQNEAQ. V lost 5 bases and J lost 5; bases outside the gene matches: 3. This CDR3 has 13 amino acids. The CDR3 loop reads CASSKGQDNEQFF. The CDR3 DNA reads as TGTGCCAGCAGCAAAGGACAGGACAATGAGCAGTTCTTC.

This chain joins TRBV7-6 and TRBJ1-5; D gene unclear. The length of the CDR3 is 13 residues. Germline V gene data show CDR1 as SGHVS and CDR2 as FNYEAQ. Between the trimmed V and J ends, which lost 1 base and 7 bases, there was a span of 8 bases. The CDR3 sequence is CASSLGEGQPQHF. CDR3 DNA sequence: TGTGCCAGCAGCTTAGGGGAGGGACAGCCCCAGCATTTT.

The rearrangement joins TRBV2 to TRBJ1-1; D gene ambiguous. Trimming left V 7 bases short and J 0 bases short, with 9 bases between. The CDR3 spans 13 residues. The V gene's germline CDR1 is SNHLY and CDR2 FYNNEI. The CDR3 coding sequence is TGTGCCAGCAAGGACTACTTGAACACTGAAGCTTTCTTT. This encodes CASKDYLNTEAFF. The full variable domain, completed using reference TRBV2 and TRBJ1-1, is EPEVTQTPSHQVTQMGQEVILRCVPISNHLYFYWYRQILGQKVEFLVSFYNNEISEKSEIFDDQFSVERPDGSNFTLKIRSTKLEDSAMYFCASKDYLNTEAFFGQGTRLTVV.

V is TRBV3-1 and J is TRBJ1-1; D is possibly TRBD1 (5 bases). The CDR3 loop spans 14 amino acids. Germline V gene sequence: CDR1 LGHDT, CDR2 YNNKEL (reference sequence). The germline V and J ends were trimmed by 1 base and 3 bases, with 9 bases remaining between them. The CDR3 here is CASSQVRGHTEAFF. The CDR3 coding sequence is TGTGCCAGCAGCCAAGTTCGGGGCCACACTGAAGCTTTCTTT.

V gene TRBV12-3 or TRBV12-4 combines with J gene TRBJ1-1; D remains unclear. The CDR3 spans 11 residues. V was clipped by 1 base and J by 12 bases, with 9 bases between them. In nucleotides, the CDR3 is TGTGCCAGCAGTTTAGTTGGTACGTCTTTCTTT. Protein product: CASSLVGTSFF.

This clonotype has only one observation. This chain joins TRBV4-3 and TRBJ1-4; D is perhaps TRBD1 (5 bases). Trimming shortened V by 1 base and J by 7 bases, and 7 bases separated the two germline ends. There are 13 residues in the CDR3. CDR1 is LGHNA and CDR2 is YSLEER in the germline V gene. This CDR3 reads CASSQGGLEKLFF. Written as DNA, the CDR3 is TGCGCCAGCAGCCAAGGGGGACTTGAAAAACTGTTTTTT.

This clonotype showed up just a few times. V gene TRBV24-1 combines with J gene TRBJ1-1; the D is unclear. The CDR3 has 14 residues. Germline-derived CDR1 and CDR2 are KGHDR and SFDVKD. The V and J ends lost 3 bases and 11 bases respectively, with 18 bases between them. CDR3 amino acids: CATSDAGIGRGAFF. DNA of the CDR3: TGTGCCACCAGTGATGCCGGGATAGGAAGAGGGGCTTTCTTT.

There are many counts of this clonotype. The V call is TRBV9, the J call TRBJ2-7; no definite D call. Trimming cost V 4 bases and J 1 base, with 12 bases left between them. The V gene's germline CDR1 is SGDLS and CDR2 YYNGEE. CDR3 length: 14 residues. CDR3 bases: TGTGCCAGCAGCCCCTACCAGCCGTCCTACGAGCAGTACTTC. Its protein is CASSPYQPSYEQYF.

This chain connects TRBV20-1 to TRBJ1-6; 10 nucleotides match TRBD1. The CDR3 loop spans 12 amino acids. Germline V gives CDR1 DFQATT, CDR2 SNEGSKA (reference sequence). Unmatched junction bases numbered 2, after V lost 5 bases and J lost 10 bases. CDR3 nucleotides: TGCAGTGCTTGGGACAGGGGCTCACCCCTCCACTTT. Its translation is CSAWDRGSPLHF.

This clonotype was counted at least ten times. The junction departs from the called germline gene at one end, perhaps through a read error. V usage is TRBV7-7 and J usage is TRBJ1-2; 7 bases line up with TRBD1. The CDR3 consists of 15 residues. Germline CDR1 is SSHAT and CDR2 is FNYEAQ (reference sequence). Here the CDR3 reads CASSLARTGSYGYTF. The CDR3 DNA is TGTGCTAGCAGCTTAGCCCGGACAGGATCCTATGGCTACACCTTC.

This chain uses TRBV12-3 or TRBV12-4 with TRBJ2-7; TRBD2 matches at 8 bases. The CDR3 has 14 residues. The trim removed 6 bases at V and 4 bases at J, leaving 8 bases unmatched. The DNA of the CDR3 is TGTGCCAGCAGAGCCAGCGGGAGCGGGTACGAGCAGTACTTC. Translation: CASRASGSGYEQYF.

The chain is built from TRBV7-8 and TRBJ2-1; 10 bases line up with TRBD2. Trimming cost V 4 bases and J 2 bases; bases outside gene matches: 8. The CDR3 has 17 amino acids. From germline, CDR1 is SGHVS and CDR2 FQNEAQ. The CDR3 nucleotides are TGTGCCAGCAGCTCGGATAGCGGGAGGTCCCCCTACAATGAGCAGTTCTTC. Translating it yields CASSSDSGRSPYNEQFF.

This clonotype occurred once. The rearrangement uses TRBV7-9 and TRBJ2-7; D ambiguous. CDR3 length: 13 amino acids. The ends were cut back, 2 bases at V and 2 bases at J, with 7 bases in the middle. CDR1 is SEHNR and CDR2 is FQNEAQ in the germline V gene (reference sequence). CDR3 DNA: TGTGCCAGCAGCTTAAAAGGTACCTACGAGCAGTACTTC. Protein product: CASSLKGTYEQYF.

The sample holds many counts of this clonotype. V and J are TRBV27 and TRBJ1-6, with TRBD1 matching 7 bases. Germline trimming cut 6 bases from V and 4 bases from J; bases unmatched to any gene: 9. There are 16 residues in the CDR3. Germline loops: CDR1 MNHEY, CDR2 SMNVEV (reference sequence). The CDR3 DNA follows: TGTGCCAGCAGCCCTGGGACAGACGGTTATAATTCACCCCTCCACTTT. This sequence encodes CASSPGTDGYNSPLHF.

The rearrangement joins TRBV5-1 to TRBJ2-1, with 10 bases fitting TRBD1. The CDR3 loop spans 16 amino acids. CDR1 is SGHRS and CDR2 is YFSETQ in the germline V gene. V was pared by 3 bases and J by 6 bases, with 9 bases of the junction left unmatched. CDR3 sequence (DNA): TGCGCCAGCAGCTGGGGAGACAGGGGGCTCGTCAATGAGCAGTTCTTC. This encodes CASSWGDRGLVNEQFF.

The sample holds many counts of this clonotype. CDR3 residues: CSARDGTGSSYNEQFF. The DNA for the CDR3 is TGCAGTGCTAGAGATGGGACCGGAAGCTCCTACAATGAGCAGTTCTTC. The chain employs TRBV20-1 and TRBJ2-1; D may correspond to TRBD1 or TRBD2 (5 bases each). Deletions cut 0 bases from V and 0 bases from J, with 12 bases between. The CDR3 covers 16 residues. The germline CDR1 and CDR2 sequences are DFQATT and SNEGSKA (reference sequence).

This clonotype was seen a few times. This chain uses TRBV27 with TRBJ1-5, with a tentative D call TRBD1 (5 bases). CDR3 length: 15 amino acids. The germline V and J ends were trimmed by 7 bases and 2 bases, with 15 bases remaining between them. Germline values: CDR1 MNHEY, CDR2 SMNVEV (reference sequence). CDR3 DNA: TGTGCCAGCAAGGAGGGGTTGCGTGGCAATCAGCCCCAGCATTTT. This encodes CASKEGLRGNQPQHF.

This clonotype was observed a few times. The chain is built from TRBV20-1 and TRBJ2-7; 12 positions agree with TRBD2. The CDR3 loop spans 15 amino acids. Germline trimming cut 5 bases from V and 0 bases from J; bases unmatched to any gene: 5. Germline V gene lookup returns CDR1 DFQATT and CDR2 SNEGSKA (reference sequence). The CDR3, as DNA: TGCAGTGCTGACGGGACTAGCGGGCTCTCCTACGAGCAGTACTTC. Protein product: CSADGTSGLSYEQYF.

J is TRBJ1-4 and V is TRBV29-1; 7 bases match TRBD1. The CDR3 length is 13 residues. V trimming: 7 bases; J trimming: 8 bases; junction bases outside the gene matches: 10. Germline assignment: CDR1 SQVTM and CDR2 ANQGSEA. CDR3 amino acids: CSARGTADEKLFF. In DNA, the CDR3 is TGCAGCGCCCGCGGGACAGCGGACGAAAAACTGTTTTTT. Drawing the rest from reference TRBV29-1 and TRBJ1-4, the complete variable domain is SAVISQKPSRDICQRGTSLTIQCQVDSQVTMMFWYRQQPGQSLTLIATANQGSEATYESGFVIDKFPISRPNLTFSTLTVSNMSPEDSSIYLCSARGTADEKLFFGSGTQLSVL.

The gene calls are TRBV20-1 and TRBJ1-5; 8 bases map to TRBD1. With 6 bases clipped from V and 3 bases from J, the junction kept 16 bases outside the gene matches. In germline, CDR1 is DFQATT, CDR2 SNEGSKA (reference sequence). This CDR3 spans 17 amino acids. CDR3 DNA sequence: TGCAGTGCGCCGCCGGACAGGGTCTTCGGCCACAATCAGCCCCAGCATTTT. Its protein is CSAPPDRVFGHNQPQHF.

Turning to this clonotype: This sequence may be a read error, since a much larger clone differs from it by one base. The chain has TRBV6-5 and TRBJ2-1; 8 bases fit TRBD1. The J call is in doubt because the DNA end fits TRBJ2-7 better. The germline V gene encodes CDR1 MNHEY and CDR2 SVGAGI. The CDR3 is made up of 13 amino acids. The CDR3 loop reads CATQGVSYNEQYF. The CDR3 DNA follows: TGTGCCACACAGGGGGTCTCCTACAATGAGCAGTACTTC.

Turning to this clonotype: Sequence at one end of the junction differs from germline and may be a read error. The V gene is TRBV20-1, the J gene TRBJ2-7; D perhaps matches TRBD1 (6 bases). Germline lookup yields CDR1 DFQATT and CDR2 SNEGSKA (reference sequence). The CDR3 loop spans 14 amino acids. This CDR3 is CSAGDAGVSYEQCF. As DNA, the CDR3 is TGCAGTGCTGGGGATGCAGGGGTGTCCTACGAGCAGTGCTTC.

The V and J genes are TRBV24-1 and TRBJ2-3; D may match TRBD1 or TRBD2 (5 bases each). The germline V and J ends were trimmed by 3 bases and 2 bases, with 14 bases remaining between them. The CDR3 runs 16 residues. Looked up from germline, CDR1 is KGHDR and CDR2 is SFDVKD. CDR3 sequence (DNA): TGTGCCACCAGTGATCCCGGGACCGATAACACAGATACGCAGTATTTT. It yields the protein CATSDPGTDNTDTQYF.

The rearrangement joins TRBV7-3 to TRBJ2-2; no definite D call. Deletions cut 2 bases from V and 3 bases from J, with 10 bases between. The CDR3 covers 15 residues. CDR1 is SGHTA and CDR2 is FQGTGA in the germline V gene. The chain's CDR3 is CASSLRHADTGELFF. The CDR3 nucleotides are TGTGCCAGCAGCTTACGGCATGCGGACACCGGGGAGCTGTTTTTT.

Only one count was recorded for this clonotype. An end of the junction does not agree with germline; a read error may underlie this. This chain's CDR3 is CASSEALQGQKNEKLIF. The CDR3 coding sequence is TGTGCCAGCAGTGAAGCGCTTCAGGGACAGAAAAATGAAAAACTGATTTTT. The chain carries TRBV2 and TRBJ1-4, with 7 bases lining up with TRBD1. Germline V gene sequence: CDR1 SNHLY, CDR2 FYNNEI. This CDR3 is 17 amino acids long.